One and the same sample provided the 2 T cell receptor beta chains below, sequenced in a study of blood T cells in healthy people across ages. A J-beta primer mix and a sample-barcoded 5' primer were used in a second PCR of roughly 6 to 11 cycles. TCRdb fed the 5' RACE reads into MiXCR, producing one record per CDR3 protein. Here the sample spans 650,000 to 800,000 distinct CDR3 sequences, 40% to 50% being singletons. The sequenced material came from blood. The receptors come from a man aged 55 to 70 in good health.

Here the CDR3 reads CASSLSPTGSSYEQYF. The CDR3 nucleotides read TGTGCCAGCAGCCTTTCTCCGACAGGGTCCTCCTACGAGCAGTACTTC. The V and J genes are TRBV7-2 and TRBJ2-7; 7 bases are a match to TRBD1. V was pared by 5 bases and J by 0 bases, with 10 bases of the junction left unmatched. Germline-derived CDR1 and CDR2 are SGHTA and FQGNSA. This CDR3 contains 16 residues.

This clonotype was seen a handful of times. The CDR3 sequence is CAWSVRITGTSSYEQYF. DNA for the CDR3: TGTGCCTGGAGTGTACGAATTACCGGGACAAGTTCTTACGAGCAGTACTTC. This chain connects TRBV30 to TRBJ2-4, with D possibly TRBD1 on 6 matching bases. The DNA end is more similar to TRBJ2-7, so the J call may be wrong. The CDR3 extends over 17 amino acids. Germline loops: CDR1 GTSNPN, CDR2 SVGIG (reference sequence).